This is a list of T cell receptor beta chains from one sample in a study of human T cells and chemical hapten exposure. TCRdb analysed the RACE reads with MiXCR anew, one entry per CDR3 protein. The table lists about 130,000 distinct CDR3 sequences, 9% to 10% of them singletons. Sequencing input: whole blood. Receptors originate from a male donor in good health. Some clones in this sample may be carry-over from other donors' samples. The CDR3 runs from the conserved cysteine through the conserved F or W. D genes are given only for firm matches. Clone sizes are given selectively: once, few, many, or a class where the clone is expanded.

-,TRBV29-1,TRBJ1-1,many,TGCAGCGTTGAAGGAGCAGACACTGAAGCTTTCTTT,CSVEGADTEAFF
TRBD1,TRBV6-6,TRBJ2-4,-,TGTGCCAGCAGTCAACCAGGGGACAGGGGGCGCGCCAAAAACATTCAGTACTTC,CASSQPGDRGRAKNIQYF
TRBD2,TRBV5-1,TRBJ2-5,few,TGCGCCAGCAGCGTGACTAGCGGGGGGGCCAGAGAGACCCAGTACTTC,CASSVTSGGARETQYF
TRBD1,TRBV27,TRBJ1-2,-,TGTGCCAGCAGTTCATCTTGGACAGGAAACTATGGCTACACCTTC,CASSSSWTGNYGYTF
-,TRBV5-6,TRBJ2-2,-,TGTGCCAGCAGCTTGTGGGGATCTCTTTCCACCGGGGAGCTGTTTTTT,CASSLWGSLSTGELFF
-,TRBV10-3,TRBJ2-7,few,TGTGCCATCAGTGAAGACGGGGTACGGGACGAGCAGTACTTC,CAISEDGVRDEQYF
TRBD1,TRBV10-3,TRBJ1-5,-,TGTGCCATCAGTGCCGGGACAGGGGGGAGTCAGCCCCAGCATTTT,CAISAGTGGSQPQHF
-,TRBV29-1,TRBJ2-2,once,TGCAGCGTCAGACACGGATCGAACACCGGGGAGCTGTTTTTT,CSVRHGSNTGELFF
-,TRBV18,TRBJ2-2,many,TGTGCCAGCTCACTCGTGGAGGGGCCCGGGGAGCTGTTTTTT,CASSLVEGPGELFF
-,TRBV12-5,TRBJ1-6,-,TGTGCTAGTGGTTTCCTAATACCCGGGACTGGGAATTCACCCCTCCACTTT,CASGFLIPGTGNSPLHF
TRBD1,TRBV2,TRBJ1-1,many,TGTGCCAGCAGTGATTCGGGGACAGCCAGGGGCACTGAAGCTTTCTTT,CASSDSGTARGTEAFF
TRBD2,TRBV10-3,TRBJ2-1,few,TGTGCCATCAGTGAGCGGGGATTAGCAGCGGGAGTCGTCAATGAGCAGTTCTTC,CAISERGLAAGVVNEQFF
-,TRBV11-2,TRBJ2-5,few,TGTGCCAGCAGCCCGCTGGAGCCTCAAGAGACCCAGTACTTC,CASSPLEPQETQYF
TRBD2,TRBV7-2,TRBJ2-7,-,TGTGCCAGCAGCCCTAATAGCGGGAGGGGGAGGTACGAGCAGTACTTC,CASSPNSGRGRYEQYF
TRBD2,TRBV12-3/TRBV12-4,TRBJ2-7,many,TGTGCCAGCAGTTTTTTTGGACTAGCGGGAGGCCGGGACGAGCAGTACTTC,CASSFFGLAGGRDEQYF
-,TRBV5-1,TRBJ1-1,few,TGCGCCAGCAGCTTGGAGGACATCTGGCCGAACACTGAAGCTTTCTTT,CASSLEDIWPNTEAFF
TRBD1,TRBV5-6,TRBJ1-1,-,TGTGCCAGCAGCCGCCGTCCCGGGACAGGCTACACTGAAGCTTTCTTT,CASSRRPGTGYTEAFF
-,TRBV5-5,TRBJ1-1,few,TGTGCCAGCAGCCCGGGGGCCGGGGAGGGGAACATGAACACTGAAGCTTTCTTT,CASSPGAGEGNMNTEAFF
-,TRBV18,TRBJ1-5,many,TGTGCCAGCTCACGCCGGGACCCCACCTTTGAGCAGCCCCAGCATTTT,CASSRRDPTFEQPQHF
-,TRBV3-1,TRBJ2-1,-,TGTGCCAGCAGCCAAGAGCCAGCCGCCTACAATGAGCAGTTCTTC,CASSQEPAAYNEQFF
-,TRBV6-5,TRBJ2-3,-,TGTGCCAGCAGTTACTTCCAGGGCGGAGATACGCAGTATTTT,CASSYFQGGDTQYF
-,TRBV18,TRBJ1-1,many,TGTGCCAGCTCACCGGGAACGGGCGGGACTGAAGCTTTCTTT,CASSPGTGGTEAFF
-,TRBV10-3,TRBJ2-1,few,TGTGCCATCAGGCGGACAGTGCGAGATAGAGACAATGAGCAGTTCTTC,CAIRRTVRDRDNEQFF
TRBD1,TRBV29-1,TRBJ2-1,-,TGCAGCGTTCGCCGGGACAGCGACAATGAGCAGTTCTTC,CSVRRDSDNEQFF
TRBD2,TRBV12-3/TRBV12-4,TRBJ2-4,-,TGTGCCAGCACCACAACCCCGGGACTAGCGGGAATAGCCAAAAACATTCAGTACTTC,CASTTTPGLAGIAKNIQYF
-,TRBV4-3,TRBJ2-7,few,TGCGCCAGCAGCCAAGAACCGGGCAGGGGCTACGAGCAGTACTTC,CASSQEPGRGYEQYF
-,TRBV6-5,TRBJ2-1,-,TGTGCCAGCAGTTACTCGATGGGAGAGCAGTTCTTC,CASSYSMGEQFF
TRBD1,TRBV7-9,TRBJ2-1,few,TGTGCCAGCAGCTTAGGAACAGGGGGTCAGTTCTTC,CASSLGTGGQFF
-,TRBV4-3,TRBJ1-5,few,TGCGCCAGCAGCCAAGATCGAGTGACAGGAAGAAATCAGCCCCAGCATTTT,CASSQDRVTGRNQPQHF
-,TRBV4-2,TRBJ1-4,few,TGTGCCAGCAGCCTAGAAGGCACTAATGAAAAACTGTTTTTT,CASSLEGTNEKLFF
-,TRBV6-2/TRBV6-3,TRBJ2-2,-,TGTGCCAGCAGTTACAAAGTAGCGGAGCTGTTTTTT,CASSYKVAELFF
-,TRBV27,TRBJ1-1,few,TGTGCCAGCAGTTTATCGAGGTGGGGGAACACTGAAGCTTTCTTT,CASSLSRWGNTEAFF
TRBD1,TRBV20-1,TRBJ1-5,many,TGCAGTGCAACTACCCGACAGGGGGCTAGCAATCAGCCCCAGCATTTT,CSATTRQGASNQPQHF
TRBD2,TRBV7-9,TRBJ2-3,many,TGTGCCAGCAGCCCGCCTAGCGGGATTGGGATAGATACGCAGTATTTT,CASSPPSGIGIDTQYF
-,TRBV15,TRBJ2-7,many,TGTGCCACCAGCAGAGTAGCGGCCTACGAGCAGTACTTC,CATSRVAAYEQYF
TRBD2,TRBV5-1,TRBJ2-1,many,TGCGCCAGCAGCTCCGGGACTAACAATGAGCAGTTCTTC,CASSSGTNNEQFF
-,TRBV9,TRBJ2-1,many,TGTGCCAGCAGCCCTTTATCGGGGGCGTCCACTGAGCAGTTCTTC,CASSPLSGASTEQFF
-,TRBV29-1,TRBJ2-1,-,-,CSVVWGGGTIF
-,TRBV7-2,TRBJ2-5,-,TGTGCCAGCAGCCGCGGCAGTCAAGAGACCCAGTACTTC,CASSRGSQETQYF
-,TRBV14,TRBJ2-1,few,TGTGCCAGCAGCCAATACTTATGGGATGAGCAGTTCTTC,CASSQYLWDEQFF
-,TRBV5-1,TRBJ2-5,-,TGCGCCAGCAGCCGGAAGGGAGTCGGAGAGACCCAGTACTTC,CASSRKGVGETQYF
-,TRBV15,TRBJ2-3,many,TGTGCCACCAGCAGGGCAGGGGATTCCACAGATACGCAGTATTTT,CATSRAGDSTDTQYF
TRBD1,TRBV12-3/TRBV12-4,TRBJ1-5,-,TGTGCCAGCACCAACAGGGGAGATCAGCCCCAGCATTTT,CASTNRGDQPQHF
-,TRBV30,TRBJ2-7,few,TGTGCCTGGAGTGTTGGCGGTGTCTTCGCCTACGAGCAGTACTTC,CAWSVGGVFAYEQYF
-,TRBV7-9,TRBJ2-1,-,TGTGCCAGCAGCTTAAGGGACTGGAATGAGCAGTTCTTC,CASSLRDWNEQFF
TRBD1,TRBV29-1,TRBJ1-1,-,TGCAGCGTTGAAATACAGGGGGCTGAAGCTTTCTTT,CSVEIQGAEAFF
-,TRBV19,TRBJ1-1,-,TGTGCCAGTGTCCAGGGGCTTGGCGCTGAAGCTTTCTTT,CASVQGLGAEAFF